Described below is a single T cell receptor beta chain sequence and its context. Its antigen is not identified. Germline CDR1 SNHLY, CDR2 FYNNEI. The CDR3 totals 15 residues. With V trimmed by 6 bases and J by 1 base, 4 bases remained unmatched. The entry originates in a study of siplizumab effects on memory and regulatory T cells. Study-wide findings and caveats: Greater diversity than memory cells seemed evident in naive T cells, which also appeared to be major alloresponse contributors.

Sequencing used immunoSEQ multiplex PCR; TCRdb keeps in-frame clones, though not all of them. The data hold approximately 52,000 clones, with about 97% observed a single time. The chain couples TRBV2 to TRBJ2-5; 11 bases align to TRBD2. Sequenced: naive CD4+ T cells sorted from blood. This TCR was recovered from a human donor in good health. CDR3 nucleotide sequence: TGTGCCAGCAGAAGACTAGCGGGGCCCCAAGAGACCCAGTACTTC. It yields the protein CASRRLAGPQETQYF.